The 22 T cell receptor beta chains in this list originate from one sample, sequenced in a study of cytomegalovirus exposure and HLA in healthy donors. The PCR was carried out with 60 Vbeta primers and 13 Jbeta primers. Profiling relied on immunoSEQ multiplex PCR, and the TCRdb table lists in-frame clones only, not all of them. The repertoire holds roughly 190,000 clones, with 79% as singletons. Material for sequencing was PBMCs. These receptors all come from a woman between 45 and 60 years old in good health and CMV-seronegative.

This clone was detected only once. This sequence joins TRBV11-3 and TRBJ2-1; 8 bases match TRBD1. The CDR3 is made up of 15 amino acids. V was clipped by 1 base and J by 7 bases; unmatched bases: 6. The germline V gene encodes CDR1 SGHNT and CDR2 YENEEA. CDR3 sequence (DNA): TGTGCCAGCAGCTTAGGGCAGGGGGCGAGGAATGAGCAGTTCTTC. Translated, it gives CASSLGQGARNEQFF. Looking up the rest from reference TRBV11-3 and TRBJ2-1 gives the full variable domain: EAGVVQSPRYKIIEKKQPVAFWCNPISGHNTLYWYLQNLGQGPELLIRYENEEAVDDSQLPKDRFSAERLKGVDSTLKIQPAELGDSAVYLCASSLGQGARNEQFFGPGTRLTVL.

This clone was observed a single time. This rearrangement joins TRBV2 to TRBJ1-2; D uncertain. The CDR3 is made up of 12 amino acids. Germline values: CDR1 SNHLY, CDR2 FYNNEI. Between the trimmed V and J ends, which lost 10 bases and 3 bases, there was a span of 12 bases. For the CDR3, the DNA is TGTGCCACCCGACAAGCCGACTATGGCTACACCTTC. Translating it yields CATRQADYGYTF.

The chain combines TRBV4-1 with TRBJ2-7, with 7 bases matching TRBD1. J was trimmed by 1 base and V by 0 bases; bases with no gene match: 9. Germline V CDR1 and CDR2: MGHRA, YSYEKL. CDR3 length: 17 amino acids. CDR3 sequence (DNA): TGCGCCAGCAGCCAAGATCCCGACAGGGTATATTCCTACGAGCAGTACTTC. Translating gives CASSQDPDRVYSYEQYF.

CDR3 nucleotides: TGCGCCAGCAGGGGGCTAGGGGGTAACAATGAGCAGTTCTTC. Amino acid sequence: CASRGLGGNNEQFF. This chain joins TRBV5-1 and TRBJ2-1, with D perhaps matching TRBD1 (6 bases). Germline-derived CDR1 and CDR2 are SGHRS and YFSETQ. This CDR3 is 14 amino acids long. V shed 5 bases and J shed 5 bases, with 14 bases lying between them.

J is TRBJ1-2 and V is TRBV15; 10 positions agree with TRBD1. Germline V lookup: CDR1 LNHNV, CDR2 YYDKDF (reference sequence). Trimming cost V 0 bases and J 2 bases; bases outside gene matches: 9. The CDR3 is 18 residues long. The CDR3 DNA reads TGTGCCACCAGCAGAGATCGCGGCGACAGGGGGCGCAACTATGGCTACACCTTC. Translating it yields CATSRDRGDRGRNYGYTF.

The chain couples TRBV19 to TRBJ2-7; D is ambiguous. Trimming pared 1 base from V and 2 bases from J, leaving 9 bases between. This CDR3 has 14 amino acids. Germline-derived CDR1 and CDR2 are LNHDA and SQIVND (reference sequence). Written as DNA, the CDR3 is TGTGCCAGTAGTATAGCAGCGATCCCCTACGAGCAGTACTTC. It is translated as CASSIAAIPYEQYF. Complete variable domain (other parts from reference TRBV19 and TRBJ2-7): DGGITQSPKYLFRKEGQNVTLSCEQNLNHDAMYWYRQDPGQGLRLIYYSQIVNDFQKGDIAEGYSVSREKKESFPLTVTSAQKNPTAFYLCASSIAAIPYEQYFGPGTRLTVT.

The chain uses TRBV15 and TRBJ1-5; weak D call: TRBD1 (5 bases). Germline lookup yields CDR1 LNHNV and CDR2 YYDKDF (reference sequence). The CDR3 runs 13 residues. Trimming stripped 5 bases from V and 7 bases from J, with 12 bases between. The CDR3 region is CATSSDSTQPQHF. The CDR3 region has the DNA TGTGCCACCAGCTCAGACAGTACCCAGCCCCAGCATTTT.

A remark on this clone: Additional DNA sequences in this sample encode the identical CDR3. V gene TRBV27 combines with J gene TRBJ1-5; D remains ambiguous. The CDR3 contains 15 residues. V lost 3 bases, J lost 0 bases, and 9 bases lay in between. Per germline, CDR1 MNHEY and CDR2 SMNVEV (reference sequence). CDR3 loop: CASSLRGYSNQPQHF. The CDR3 region has the DNA TGTGCCAGCAGTTTGAGAGGATATAGCAATCAGCCCCAGCATTTT.

In nucleotides, the CDR3 is TGTGCCATTAAACAAGAGGGCGGGAGTCAGTACAATGAGCAGTTCTTC. Its translation is CAIKQEGGSQYNEQFF. The chain combines TRBV10-3 with TRBJ2-1; 7 bases match TRBD2. The V and J ends lost 9 bases and 4 bases, in that order; junction bases with no gene match: 15. Germline V gene lookup returns CDR1 ENHRY and CDR2 SYGVKD. The CDR3 loop spans 16 amino acids.

V usage is TRBV18 and J usage is TRBJ1-2; TRBD1 aligns across 9 bases. CDR1 and CDR2 (germline): KGHSH, LQKENI. The CDR3 extends over 14 amino acids. V trimming: 5 bases; J trimming: 2 bases; junction bases outside the gene matches: 3. The CDR3 is CASSRDRENYGYTF. The CDR3, as DNA: TGTGCCAGCTCAAGGGACAGGGAAAACTATGGCTACACCTTC.

This chain connects TRBV14 to TRBJ2-2, with 7 bases aligning to TRBD1. V trimming: 3 bases; J trimming: 4 bases; junction bases outside the gene matches: 8. The germline CDR1 and CDR2 sequences are SGHDN and FVKESK. This CDR3 spans 16 amino acids. The CDR3 DNA is TGTGCCAGCAGCCAGAGGACAGGTTTGAGCACCGGGGAGCTGTTTTTT. This translates into CASSQRTGLSTGELFF.

The rearrangement uses TRBV7-2 and TRBJ2-2, with a tentative D call TRBD1 (5 bases). The CDR3 totals 13 residues. The germline CDR1 and CDR2 sequences are SGHTA and FQGNSA. Trimming stripped 5 bases from V and 9 bases from J, with 13 bases between. The CDR3 sequence is CASSPGQGRELFF. The CDR3, as DNA: TGTGCCAGCAGCCCAGGGCAGGGCCGGGAGCTGTTTTTT.

The rearrangement joins TRBV19 to TRBJ2-3; TRBD2 matches at 7 bases. CDR1 and CDR2 (germline): LNHDA, SQIVND (reference sequence). J was trimmed by 2 bases and V by 5 bases; bases with no gene match: 7. This CDR3 is built from 15 residues. Written as DNA, the CDR3 is TGTGCCAGTAGTGTGGGACTACCTTACACAGATACGCAGTATTTT. Amino acid sequence: CASSVGLPYTDTQYF.

This clone has a single count. V and J are TRBV9 and TRBJ1-1; the match to TRBD1 covers 8 bases. There are 15 residues in the CDR3. Germline CDR1 SGDLS, CDR2 YYNGEE. With V trimmed by 0 bases and J by 8 bases, 9 bases remained unmatched. The CDR3 DNA follows: TGTGCCAGCAGCGTAGTTGGGACAGGCCTTGCGGAAGCTTTCTTT. It specifies CASSVVGTGLAEAFF.

V usage is TRBV11-2 and J usage is TRBJ2-7; D call uncertain. Deletions cut 3 bases from V and 4 bases from J, with 7 bases between. Looked up from germline, CDR1 is SGHAT and CDR2 is FQNNGV. The CDR3 is made up of 12 amino acids. The chain's CDR3 is CASSFRSYEQYF. Here the CDR3 DNA reads TGTGCCAGCAGCTTCCGTAGTTACGAGCAGTACTTC.

This clone was seen once. V and J are TRBV5-4 and TRBJ2-1, with D tentatively TRBD2 (6 bases). CDR3 length: 15 amino acids. Germline CDR1 SGHNT, CDR2 YYREEE (reference sequence). Trimming removed 3 bases from V and 8 bases from J, with 18 bases in between. The CDR3 region is CASSYGAREFDEQFF. In DNA, the CDR3 is TGTGCCAGCAGCTACGGGGCTCGGGAGTTCGATGAGCAGTTCTTC.

The V and J genes are TRBV7-2 and TRBJ2-2, with a weak D call TRBD1 (6 bases). This CDR3 region has 15 residues. The germline V gene encodes CDR1 SGHTA and CDR2 FQGNSA. Trimming stripped 3 bases from V and 3 bases from J, with 11 bases between. Here the CDR3 reads CASSLGQGYTGELFF. The CDR3, as DNA: TGTGCCAGCAGCTTGGGCCAGGGGTACACCGGGGAGCTGTTTTTT.

The chain has TRBV6-6 and TRBJ2-1; D perhaps matches TRBD2 (6 bases). Deletions cut 0 bases from V and 9 bases from J, with 18 bases between. This CDR3 contains 16 residues. The germline gives CDR1 MNHNY, CDR2 SVGAGI (reference sequence). CDR3 coding DNA: TGTGCCAGCAGTTACTCGAATACGGGGACTCCCGGTGAGCAGTTCTTC. Its protein product is CASSYSNTGTPGEQFF.

This chain uses TRBV7-6 with TRBJ1-3, with a possible D match to TRBD1 (5 bases). This CDR3 contains 15 residues. Deletions cut 8 bases from V and 4 bases from J, with 18 bases between. Germline V lookup: CDR1 SGHVS, CDR2 FNYEAQ. CDR3 amino acids: CASGGSRSGGNTIYF. CDR3 nucleotide sequence: TGTGCCAGCGGGGGGTCGCGTAGTGGAGGAAACACCATATATTTT.

The chain couples TRBV6-6 to TRBJ2-1; 16 bases are shared with TRBD2. This CDR3 is 14 amino acids long. V lost 4 bases, J lost 14 bases, and 5 bases stayed unmatched. Looked up from germline, CDR1 is MNHNY and CDR2 is SVGAGI (reference sequence). The CDR3 region has the DNA TGTGCCAGCAGTTTACCCGGGACTAGCGGGAGGGAGTTCTTC. Its translation is CASSLPGTSGREFF.

Comments on this clone: The germline gene is not matched at one end of the junction; a read error may be the cause. The chain links TRBV7-3 to TRBJ2-7; tentative D call: TRBD2 (6 bases). The germline gives CDR1 SGHTA, CDR2 FQGTGA. This CDR3 has 14 amino acids. The CDR3 DNA sequence: TGTGCCAGCAGTTTAACACCGGGGGCCTACGAGCAGTACTTC. Its translation is CASSLTPGAYEQYF.

The rearrangement links TRBV2 to TRBJ2-2, with a weak D call TRBD2 (5 bases). Trimming cost V 3 bases and J 6 bases, with 14 bases left between them. The CDR3 length is 15 residues. Germline CDR1 SNHLY, CDR2 FYNNEI. CDR3 nucleotides: TGTGCCAGCAGTGAGTACCGAGGGTTCGCCGGGGAGCTGTTTTTT. Its protein product is CASSEYRGFAGELFF.